Each of the 19 T cell receptor beta chains below was sequenced from the same sample in a study of blood T cell repertoires in COVID-19. Sequenced by immunoSEQ multiplex PCR; TCRdb stores in-frame clones only, minus some. The sample includes fewer than 90,000 clones, around 96% of them seen just once. Sequenced: peripheral blood. The origin of the receptors is a human donor with active COVID-19. The donor label of this sample is uncertain.

The chain links TRBV4-1 to TRBJ2-3; D is undetermined. Germline V lookup: CDR1 MGHRA, CDR2 YSYEKL. The CDR3 sequence is 14 residues long. V dropped 4 bases and J dropped 2 bases, with 10 bases sitting between them. In DNA form, the CDR3 reads TGCGCCAGCAGCCCGCCGACATCCACAGATACGCAGTATTTT. Protein sequence: CASSPPTSTDTQYF.

The genes are TRBV7-9 and TRBJ2-1; possible D gene TRBD2, 6 bases. The CDR3 extends over 16 amino acids. In germline, CDR1 is SEHNR, CDR2 FQNEAQ (reference sequence). The germline V and J ends were trimmed by 5 bases and 0 bases, with 14 bases remaining between them. CDR3 coding DNA: TGTGCCAGCAGCAATACCGGACTAATCTCCTACAATGAGCAGTTCTTC. Translating it yields CASSNTGLISYNEQFF. The whole variable domain, remainder taken from reference TRBV7-9 and TRBJ2-1, is DTGVSQNPRHKITKRGQNVTFRCDPISEHNRLYWYRQTLGQGPEFLTYFQNEAQLEKSRLLSDRFSAERPKGSFSTLEIQRTEQGDSAMYLCASSNTGLISYNEQFFGPGTRLTVL.

The rearrangement links TRBV15 to TRBJ2-1, with 9 bases fitting TRBD2. The germline gives CDR1 LNHNV, CDR2 YYDKDF (reference sequence). With V trimmed by 1 base and J by 0 bases, 10 bases remained unmatched. This CDR3 is built from 19 residues. The CDR3 nucleotides read TGTGCCACCAGCAGAGGCTTTATGACTAGCGGTAGCTCCTACAATGAGCAGTTCTTC. This translates into CATSRGFMTSGSSYNEQFF.

The chain is built from TRBV5-1 and TRBJ2-6; the D gene is possibly TRBD1 (6 bases). Trimming removed 4 bases at V and 0 bases at J, with 11 bases between. Germline loops: CDR1 SGHRS, CDR2 YFSETQ. The CDR3 is 16 amino acids. DNA of the CDR3: TGCGCCAGCAGCACGACAGGCGTCTCTGGGGCCAACGTCCTGACTTTC. This gives the protein CASSTTGVSGANVLTF.

The J gene is TRBJ2-7, the V gene TRBV5-4; tentative D call: TRBD1 (5 bases). Germline V lookup: CDR1 SGHNT, CDR2 YYREEE (reference sequence). The CDR3 contains 15 residues. Trimming took off 0 bases at V and 1 base at J, with 11 bases between the two ends. Here the CDR3 DNA reads TGTGCCAGCAGCTTGGACAGGTGGAATTCCTACGAGCAGTACTTC. Protein product: CASSLDRWNSYEQYF.

The chain employs TRBV7-8 and TRBJ1-5; D may be TRBD1 (6 bases). CDR1 is SGHVS, CDR2 FQNEAQ, per germline. The V end was cut by 4 bases, the J end by 0 bases, with 10 bases between. The CDR3 totals 15 residues. The CDR3 sequence is CASSSNRVSNQPQHF. The CDR3 DNA sequence: TGTGCCAGCAGCTCCAACAGGGTTAGCAATCAGCCCCAGCATTTT.

The chain combines TRBV28 with TRBJ1-6, with D perhaps TRBD1 (5 bases). Trimming took off 3 bases at V and 9 bases at J, with 15 bases between the two ends. The CDR3 spans 15 residues. CDR1 is MDHEN and CDR2 is SYDVKM in the germline V gene. Here the CDR3 reads CASSFIPRGGSPLHF. The CDR3, as DNA: TGTGCCAGCAGTTTCATCCCACGGGGGGGTTCACCCCTCCACTTT.

The chain has TRBV10-3 and TRBJ1-6, with D perhaps matching TRBD1 (6 bases). Trimming pared 7 bases from V and 8 bases from J, leaving 15 bases between. Germline V gene sequence: CDR1 ENHRY, CDR2 SYGVKD. The CDR3 runs 14 residues. For the CDR3, the DNA is TGTGCCATCACCTCCGACCAGGGGCATTCACCCCTCCACTTT. Its protein is CAITSDQGHSPLHF.

Comment on this clone: The sample holds other DNA sequences that translate to the same CDR3. The chain joins TRBV14 to TRBJ2-7; D gene uncertain. V gave up 1 base and J gave up 2 bases, with 6 bases separating them. The CDR3 loop spans 13 amino acids. Germline-derived CDR1 and CDR2 are SGHDN and FVKESK. In DNA, the CDR3 is TGTGCCAGCAGCCAAGTCCGAGCCTACGAGCAGTACTTC. Protein: CASSQVRAYEQYF.

J is TRBJ2-5 and V is TRBV7-9, with 7 bases fitting TRBD1. Germline V gene lookup returns CDR1 SEHNR and CDR2 FQNEAQ (reference sequence). The CDR3 is 15 amino acids. J was trimmed by 0 bases and V by 7 bases; bases with no gene match: 8. The CDR3: CASNPGQNYQETQYF. CDR3 nucleotide sequence: TGTGCCAGCAATCCGGGACAGAACTACCAAGAGACCCAGTACTTC. Supplemented by reference TRBV7-9 and TRBJ2-5, the full variable domain reads DTGVSQNPRHKITKRGQNVTFRCDPISEHNRLYWYRQTLGQGPEFLTYFQNEAQLEKSRLLSDRFSAERPKGSFSTLEIQRTEQGDSAMYLCASNPGQNYQETQYFGPGTRLLVL.

The rearrangement joins TRBV11-2 to TRBJ1-4; 8 nucleotides line up with TRBD1. The CDR3 runs to 18 residues. From germline, CDR1 is SGHAT and CDR2 FQNNGV. After removal of 0 bases from V and 5 bases from J, the junction contained 11 bases not matched to a gene. The CDR3 sequence: CASSLDRRGTGGNEKLFF. CDR3 coding DNA: TGTGCCAGCAGCTTAGATCGGCGTGGCACAGGGGGGAATGAAAAACTGTTTTTT.

The chain recombines TRBV28 with TRBJ2-3, with 9 bases matching TRBD2. The V gene end was trimmed by 1 base and the J gene end by 5 bases; junction bases not matched to a gene: 7. Germline CDR1 reads MDHEN; CDR2 reads SYDVKM. CDR3 size: 16 residues. CDR3 in DNA: TGTGCCAGCAGTTTATCCCATAGCGGGAGTTTAGATACGCAGTATTTT. Amino acids: CASSLSHSGSLDTQYF.

This chain links TRBV6-5 with TRBJ2-1; 10 positions agree with TRBD2. V shed 6 bases and J 4 bases; nucleotides not matched to a gene: 6. The CDR3 extends over 15 amino acids. The V gene's germline CDR1 is MNHEY and CDR2 SVGAGI. The CDR3 bases are TGTGCCAGCAGCACCGGACTAGCGGAATACAATGAGCAGTTCTTC. Protein: CASSTGLAEYNEQFF.

This clone appeared a single time. This sequence joins TRBV12-3 or TRBV12-4 and TRBJ2-3, with D perhaps TRBD2 (6 bases). The CDR3 is made up of 13 amino acids. The germline V and J ends were trimmed by 0 bases and 5 bases, with 6 bases remaining between them. CDR3 residues: CASSLARGDTQYF. CDR3 nucleotide sequence: TGTGCCAGCAGTTTAGCGCGGGGAGATACGCAGTATTTT.

The V and J genes are TRBV11-3 and TRBJ2-7; TRBD2 aligns across 8 bases. Germline values: CDR1 SGHNT, CDR2 YENEEA. The CDR3 sequence is 15 residues long. The trim removed 1 base at V and 2 bases at J, leaving 4 bases unmatched. The CDR3 bases are TGTGCCAGCAGCTTAGTCGCGGGGGGCGCCTACGAGCAGTACTTC. Translating it yields CASSLVAGGAYEQYF.

The V and J genes are TRBV6-5 and TRBJ2-1, with D possibly TRBD1 on 6 matching bases. V was pared by 6 bases and J by 3 bases, with 9 bases between. This CDR3 has 13 amino acids. The germline V gene has CDR1 MNHEY and CDR2 SVGAGI. DNA of the CDR3: TGTGCCAGCAGCGAGGACAGCTACAATGAGCAGTTCTTC. It specifies CASSEDSYNEQFF.

This chain connects TRBV7-5 to TRBJ2-1; the table names TRBD2, a call not compared with the DNA. TRBV7-5 corresponds to a pseudogene. This CDR3 has 14 residues. In DNA form, the CDR3 reads TGTGCCAGAACCCGTCTAGCGGGAAGGAATGAGCAGTTCTTC. Protein product: CARTRLAGRNEQFF.

The CDR3 coding sequence is TGTGCCAGCAGCCAAGGGACAGGGGAAAATGAAAAACTGTTTTTT. It encodes CASSQGTGENEKLFF. The V call is TRBV7-9, the J call TRBJ1-4, with TRBD1 matching over 10 bases. Germline trimming cut 5 bases from V and 5 bases from J; bases unmatched to any gene: 5. Germline V gives CDR1 SEHNR, CDR2 FQNEAQ (reference sequence). The CDR3 is 15 amino acids.

The gene calls are TRBV3-1 (or the pseudogene TRBV3-2) and TRBJ1-3; D perhaps matches TRBD1 (6 bases). Deletions cut 1 base from V and 4 bases from J, with 11 bases between. Germline CDR1 LGHDT, CDR2 YNNKEL (reference sequence). This CDR3 is built from 15 residues. The CDR3 is CASSQGDTEGNTIYF. As DNA, the CDR3 is TGTGCCAGCAGCCAAGGGGACACTGAGGGAAACACCATATATTTT.